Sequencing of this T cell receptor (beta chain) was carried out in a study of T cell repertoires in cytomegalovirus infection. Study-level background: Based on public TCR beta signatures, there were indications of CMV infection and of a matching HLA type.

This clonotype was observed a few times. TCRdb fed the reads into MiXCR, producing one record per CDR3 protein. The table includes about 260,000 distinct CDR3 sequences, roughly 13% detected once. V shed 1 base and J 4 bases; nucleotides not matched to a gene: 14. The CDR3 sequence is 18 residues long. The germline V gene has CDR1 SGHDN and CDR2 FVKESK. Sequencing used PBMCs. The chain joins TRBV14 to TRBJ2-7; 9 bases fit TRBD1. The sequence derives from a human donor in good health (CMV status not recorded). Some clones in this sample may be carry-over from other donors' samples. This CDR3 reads CASSQGLIGGQGRYEQYF. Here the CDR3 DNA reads TGTGCCAGCAGCCAAGGCCTTATTGGGGGACAGGGAAGGTACGAGCAGTACTTC.